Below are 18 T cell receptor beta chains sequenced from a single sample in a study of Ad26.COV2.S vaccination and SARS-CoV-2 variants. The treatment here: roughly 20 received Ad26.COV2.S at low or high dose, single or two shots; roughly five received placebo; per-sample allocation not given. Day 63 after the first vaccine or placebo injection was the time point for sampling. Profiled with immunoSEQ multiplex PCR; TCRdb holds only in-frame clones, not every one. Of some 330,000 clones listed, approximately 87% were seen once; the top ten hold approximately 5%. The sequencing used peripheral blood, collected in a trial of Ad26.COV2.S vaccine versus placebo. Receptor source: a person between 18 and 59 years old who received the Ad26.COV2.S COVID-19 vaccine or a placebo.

CDR3: CASSIQDRYEQYF. The CDR3 DNA reads TGTGCCAGTAGTATCCAGGACCGCTACGAGCAGTACTTC. This chain connects TRBV19 to TRBJ2-7; D is ambiguous. CDR3 length: 13 amino acids. In germline, CDR1 is LNHDA, CDR2 SQIVND (reference sequence). V was trimmed by 3 bases and J by 3 bases, leaving 9 bases between them.

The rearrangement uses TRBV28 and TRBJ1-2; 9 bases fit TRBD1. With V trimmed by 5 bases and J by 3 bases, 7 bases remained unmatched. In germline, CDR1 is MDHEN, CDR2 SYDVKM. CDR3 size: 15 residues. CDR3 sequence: CASSATGGAHYGYTF. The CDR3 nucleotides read TGTGCCAGCAGTGCCACAGGGGGCGCCCACTATGGCTACACCTTC.

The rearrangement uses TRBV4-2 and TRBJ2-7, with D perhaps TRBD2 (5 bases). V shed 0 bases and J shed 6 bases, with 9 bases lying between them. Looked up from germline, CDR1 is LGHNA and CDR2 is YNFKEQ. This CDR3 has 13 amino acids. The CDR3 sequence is CASSQDISGEQYV. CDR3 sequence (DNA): TGTGCCAGCAGCCAAGATATCAGCGGCGAGCAGTACGTC.

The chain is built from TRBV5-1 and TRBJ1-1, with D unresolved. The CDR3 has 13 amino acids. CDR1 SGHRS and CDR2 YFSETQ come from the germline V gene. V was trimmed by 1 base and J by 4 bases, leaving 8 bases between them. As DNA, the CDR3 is TGCGCCAGCAGCTTGAAGGGAGGCACTGAAGCTTTCTTT. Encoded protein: CASSLKGGTEAFF.

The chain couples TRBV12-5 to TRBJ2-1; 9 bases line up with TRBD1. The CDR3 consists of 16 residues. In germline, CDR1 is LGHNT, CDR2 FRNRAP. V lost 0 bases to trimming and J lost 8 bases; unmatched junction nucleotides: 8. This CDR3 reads CASGLVRQGVVHEQFF. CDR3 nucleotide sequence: TGTGCTAGTGGTTTGGTAAGACAGGGGGTGGTTCATGAGCAGTTCTTC.

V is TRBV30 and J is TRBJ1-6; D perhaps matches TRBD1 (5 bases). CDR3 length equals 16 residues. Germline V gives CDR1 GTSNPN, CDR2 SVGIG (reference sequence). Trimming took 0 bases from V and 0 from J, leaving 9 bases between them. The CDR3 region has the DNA TGTGCCTGGAGTGTACTGGGGGTCTCCTATAATTCACCCCTCCACTTT. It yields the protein CAWSVLGVSYNSPLHF.

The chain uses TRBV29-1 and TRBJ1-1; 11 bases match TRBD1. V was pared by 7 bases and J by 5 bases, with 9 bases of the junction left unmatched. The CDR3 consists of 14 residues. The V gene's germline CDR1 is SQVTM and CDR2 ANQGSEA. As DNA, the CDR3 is TGCAGCGCTTGGACAGGGGGCGAGGTAACTGAAGCTTTCTTT. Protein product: CSAWTGGEVTEAFF. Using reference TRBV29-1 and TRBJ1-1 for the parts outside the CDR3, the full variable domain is SAVISQKPSRDICQRGTSLTIQCQVDSQVTMMFWYRQQPGQSLTLIATANQGSEATYESGFVIDKFPISRPNLTFSTLTVSNMSPEDSSIYLCSAWTGGEVTEAFFGQGTRLTVV.

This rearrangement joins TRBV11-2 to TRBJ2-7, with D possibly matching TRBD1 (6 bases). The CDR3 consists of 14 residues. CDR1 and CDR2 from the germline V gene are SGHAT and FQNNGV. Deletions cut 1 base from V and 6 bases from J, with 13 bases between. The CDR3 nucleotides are TGTGCCAGCAGCTTAGTCCCGGACAGCGGCGAGCAGTACTTC. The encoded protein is CASSLVPDSGEQYF. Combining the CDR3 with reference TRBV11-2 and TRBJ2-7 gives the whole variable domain EAGVAQSPRYKIIEKRQSVAFWCNPISGHATLYWYQQILGQGPKLLIQFQNNGVVDDSQLPKDRFSAERLKGVDSTLKIQPAKLEDSAVYLCASSLVPDSGEQYFGPGTRLTVT.

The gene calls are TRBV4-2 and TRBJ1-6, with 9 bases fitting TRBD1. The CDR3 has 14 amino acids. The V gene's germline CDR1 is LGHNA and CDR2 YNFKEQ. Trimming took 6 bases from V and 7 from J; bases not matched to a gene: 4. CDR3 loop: CASRRTGDNSPLHF. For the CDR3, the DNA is TGTGCCAGCAGAAGGACAGGGGACAATTCACCCCTCCACTTT.

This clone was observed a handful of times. The CDR3 reads CASSLVPDWVSDTEAFF. The CDR3 DNA reads TGTGCCAGCAGTTTAGTTCCGGATTGGGTATCAGACACTGAAGCTTTCTTT. This rearrangement joins TRBV28 to TRBJ1-1; no definite D call. The length of the CDR3 is 17 residues. Germline V lookup: CDR1 MDHEN, CDR2 SYDVKM. V was pared by 2 bases and J by 3 bases, with 19 bases between.

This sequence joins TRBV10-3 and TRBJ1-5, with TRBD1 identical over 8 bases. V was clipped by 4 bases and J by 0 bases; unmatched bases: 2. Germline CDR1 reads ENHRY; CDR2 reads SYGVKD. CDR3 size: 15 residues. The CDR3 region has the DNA TGTGCCATCAGTGGGACAGGGAGTAGCAATCAGCCCCAGCATTTT. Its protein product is CAISGTGSSNQPQHF.

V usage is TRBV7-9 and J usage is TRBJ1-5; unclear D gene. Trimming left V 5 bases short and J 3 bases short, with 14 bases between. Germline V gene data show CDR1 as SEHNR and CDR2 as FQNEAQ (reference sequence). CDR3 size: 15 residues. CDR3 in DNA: TGTGCCAGCAGCACAGAGCCTACTAACAATCAGCCCCAGCATTTT. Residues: CASSTEPTNNQPQHF.

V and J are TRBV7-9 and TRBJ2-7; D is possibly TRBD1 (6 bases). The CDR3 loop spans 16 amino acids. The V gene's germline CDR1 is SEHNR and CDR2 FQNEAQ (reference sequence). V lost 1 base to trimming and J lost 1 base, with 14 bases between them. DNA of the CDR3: TGTGCCAGCAGCTTAGTATGGGACACCCTGTCCTACGAGCAGTACTTC. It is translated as CASSLVWDTLSYEQYF.

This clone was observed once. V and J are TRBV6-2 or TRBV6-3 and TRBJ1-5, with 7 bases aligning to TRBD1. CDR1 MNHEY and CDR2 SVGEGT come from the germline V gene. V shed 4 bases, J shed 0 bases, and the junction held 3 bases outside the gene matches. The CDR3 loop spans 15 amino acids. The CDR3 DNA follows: TGTGCCAGCAGTTTGACAGGGCTTAGCAATCAGCCCCAGCATTTT. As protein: CASSLTGLSNQPQHF.

In DNA form, the CDR3 reads TGTGCCAGCAGTTACACAATCCAGGGTATTAATCAGCCCCAGCATTTT. Its translation: CASSYTIQGINQPQHF. The chain is built from TRBV6-5 and TRBJ1-5; TRBD1 is a possible D gene (5 bases). The CDR3 spans 16 residues. Germline loops: CDR1 MNHEY, CDR2 SVGAGI. The ends were cut back, 2 bases at V and 4 bases at J, with 15 bases in the middle.

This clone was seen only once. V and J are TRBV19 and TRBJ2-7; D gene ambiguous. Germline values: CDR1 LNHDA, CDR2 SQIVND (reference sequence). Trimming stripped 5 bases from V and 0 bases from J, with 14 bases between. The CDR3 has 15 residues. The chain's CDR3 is CASSPKSISSYEQYF. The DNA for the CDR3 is TGTGCCAGTAGTCCTAAGTCGATTAGCTCCTACGAGCAGTACTTC.

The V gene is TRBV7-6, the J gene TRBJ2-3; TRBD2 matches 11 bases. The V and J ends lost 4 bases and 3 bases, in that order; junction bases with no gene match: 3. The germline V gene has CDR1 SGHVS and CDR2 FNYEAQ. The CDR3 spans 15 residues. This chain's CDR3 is CASSSASGGTDTQYF. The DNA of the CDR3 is TGTGCCAGCAGCTCCGCTAGCGGGGGGACAGATACGCAGTATTTT.

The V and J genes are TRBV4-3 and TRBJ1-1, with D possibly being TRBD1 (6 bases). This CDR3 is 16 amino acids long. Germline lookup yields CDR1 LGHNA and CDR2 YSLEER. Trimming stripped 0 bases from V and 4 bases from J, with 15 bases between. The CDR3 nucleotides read TGCGCCAGCAGCCAAGAAGGGGAAAACAGGGTCACTGAAGCTTTCTTT. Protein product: CASSQEGENRVTEAFF.